This T cell receptor (beta chain) derives from a study of cytotoxic CD8 clonotypes in ibrutinib-treated CLL (dated by TCRdb to about 2021). Turning to the overall study: The cohort was composed of under 12 relapsed/refractory and approximately 14 treatment-naive patients; IGHV unmutated status was identified in fewer than 18 patients. Partial responses were observed in around 25 patients and complete responses in 2; after a median follow-up of roughly 72 months, remission was maintained in some 14 patients and progression was observed in approximately 12. Samples at response were collected after a median of about 12 months of treatment, with a range of 6 to 36 months. An average of 255,043 productive templates and 94,082 productive rearrangements was obtained per sample. Longitudinal samples were available for about 30% of the 86 trial participants. Cryopreserved peripheral blood mononuclear cells were obtained prior to treatment, at the time of response, and at either disease progression or sustained remission. Every remission and progressive disease sample was obtained while ibrutinib was still being received by the patients. General conclusions and limits of the study: Clonality increased at ibrutinib response, stayed stable in sustained remission, and fell back toward baseline at progression. Public clonotypes were found to be uncommon and were observed to contract or remain stable during treatment; the increase in clonality was shown to reflect expansion of private clonotypes at ibrutinib response. At baseline, clonality was higher than in age-matched healthy donors and showed a strong correlation with circulating CD8+ T-cell counts. Sampling times were not matched between patients in sustained remission and patients whose disease was progressing, and lymph node repertoires were not examined.

The time point label here, explained by the study, means: around 2 years on ibrutinib. For TCR beta library preparation, roughly 2 micrograms of genomic DNA was extracted from cryopreserved PBMCs. Longitudinal blood samples from CLL patients on ibrutinib monotherapy were analyzed using high-throughput TCR beta sequencing. The patients took part in an open-label, single-center phase 2 trial of ibrutinib monotherapy. There are a few counts of this clone. No antigen is known for it. Nothing much larger sits one base from this clone, and base qualities are not available. On a MiSeq, deep resolution sequencing aimed for a depth between 1 in 1 million and 1 in 200,000 T cells, with each clonotype covered 10x on average. The immunoSEQ hsTCRB Kit was used to generate the TCR beta libraries. The original methods were these. The data were analyzed with ImmunoSEQ Analyzer and ImmunoSEQ Data Assistant, and V, D and J gene assignments followed IMGT definitions. Clonality, which ranges from 0 to 1, was calculated as one minus the normalized Shannon entropy of productive rearrangement frequencies. Only overrepresented clonotypes making up at least 0.05% of each patient's repertoire were included in the public clonotype analysis. Repertoires from around 13 age-matched healthy donors in immuneACCESS were used as clonality controls. In its TCRdb copy, this immuneACCESS table keeps in-frame sequences only and misses some clones. Where compared with another copy, unresolved V genes explain less than half of these, and the others have no known cause. From that table come the V and J calls and clone size; the DNA was used to work out D and trimming. The sample profile shows about 120,000 clones; approximately 58% of them were found once. 37% of the sample is held by the ten biggest clonotypes.

Sequenced here: PBMCs, sampled after 24 months of ibrutinib treatment. This sequence originates from a human donor with chronic lymphocytic leukemia.

The nucleotides are TGCGCCAGCAGCTGGGACAGGGCGTATGGCTACACCTTC. Translation gives CASSWDRAYGYTF. This chain joins TRBV5-1 to TRBJ1-2; TRBD1 lines up with 9 middle nucleotides. V is trimmed back by 3 bases and J by 5 bases, and the junction contains 2 bases that no gene match accounts for. CDR1 and CDR2, per the germline V gene, are SGHRS and YFSETQ. From cysteine to phenylalanine, the CDR3 is 13 amino acids long. Of the read, only the CDR3 DNA is kept; its 39 bases are in frame from base 1.